What follows describes a single TCR beta chain. The sequenced target, TCR beta, came from blood CD8+ and CD4+ T cells. CD8+ and CD4+ T cells were negatively isolated; TEMRA cells were FACS-enriched. After removal of 1 base from V and 1 base from J, the junction contained 1 base not matched to a gene. The CDR3 contains 14 residues. Germline V gene sequence: CDR1 GTSNPN, CDR2 SVGIG (reference sequence). RNA in amounts of roughly 0.45 to 1 ug was reverse transcribed with random hexamers. Multiplex immunoSEQ PCR targeted 54 Vbeta and 13 Jbeta TCR beta segments. TCRdb re-derived calls from the immunoSEQ multiplex PCR reads in MiXCR, one entry per CDR3 protein. The sample has a few hundred thousand distinct CDR3 sequences, approximately 95% seen once. The data stem from a study of CD8 T cells in Susac syndrome.

This TCR was recovered from a human donor with multiple sclerosis. The sample comprised CD4+ T cells from PBMCs. V usage is TRBV30 and J usage is TRBJ2-5; TRBD2 aligns across 9 bases. The CDR3 protein is CAWSGLAAQETQYF. The CDR3 nucleotides are TGTGCCTGGAGTGGACTAGCGGCCCAAGAGACCCAGTACTTC.